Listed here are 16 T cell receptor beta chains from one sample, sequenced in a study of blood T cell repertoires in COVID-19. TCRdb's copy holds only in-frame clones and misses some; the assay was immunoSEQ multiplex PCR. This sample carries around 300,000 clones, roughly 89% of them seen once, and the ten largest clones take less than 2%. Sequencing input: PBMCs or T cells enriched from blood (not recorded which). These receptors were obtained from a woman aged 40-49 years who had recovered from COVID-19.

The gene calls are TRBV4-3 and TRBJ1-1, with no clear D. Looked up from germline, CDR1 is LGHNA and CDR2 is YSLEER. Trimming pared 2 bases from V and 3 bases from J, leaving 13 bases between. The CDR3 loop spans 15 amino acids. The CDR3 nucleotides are TGCGCCAGCAGCCAACGCTGGACGGGAGACACTGAAGCTTTCTTT. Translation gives CASSQRWTGDTEAFF.

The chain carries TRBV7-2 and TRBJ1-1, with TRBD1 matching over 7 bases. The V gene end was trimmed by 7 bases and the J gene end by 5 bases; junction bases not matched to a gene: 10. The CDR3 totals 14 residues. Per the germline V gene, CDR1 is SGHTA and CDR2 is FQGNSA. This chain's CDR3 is CASIAGGIMTEAFF. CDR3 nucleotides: TGTGCCAGCATCGCAGGGGGAATAATGACTGAAGCTTTCTTT.

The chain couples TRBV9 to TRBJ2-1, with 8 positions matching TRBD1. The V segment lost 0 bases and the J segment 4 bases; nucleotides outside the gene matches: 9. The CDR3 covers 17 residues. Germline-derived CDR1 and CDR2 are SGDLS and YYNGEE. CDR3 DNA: TGTGCCAGCAGCGTAGTTCCGACAGGGGCGGGATACAATGAGCAGTTCTTC. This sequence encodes CASSVVPTGAGYNEQFF.

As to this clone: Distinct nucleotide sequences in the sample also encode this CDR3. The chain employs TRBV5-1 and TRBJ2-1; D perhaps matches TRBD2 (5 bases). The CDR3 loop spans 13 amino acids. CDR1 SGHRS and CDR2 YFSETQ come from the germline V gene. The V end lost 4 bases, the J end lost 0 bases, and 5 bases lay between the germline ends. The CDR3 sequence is CASSRDSYNEQFF. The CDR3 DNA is TGCGCCAGCAGCCGGGACTCCTACAATGAGCAGTTCTTC.

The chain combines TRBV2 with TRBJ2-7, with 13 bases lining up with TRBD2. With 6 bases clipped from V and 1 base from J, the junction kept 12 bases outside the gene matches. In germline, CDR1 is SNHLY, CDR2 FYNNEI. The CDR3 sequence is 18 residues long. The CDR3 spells CASRGVLGLAGSSYEQYF. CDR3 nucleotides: TGTGCCAGCAGGGGGGTTTTGGGACTAGCGGGAAGTTCCTACGAGCAGTACTTC.

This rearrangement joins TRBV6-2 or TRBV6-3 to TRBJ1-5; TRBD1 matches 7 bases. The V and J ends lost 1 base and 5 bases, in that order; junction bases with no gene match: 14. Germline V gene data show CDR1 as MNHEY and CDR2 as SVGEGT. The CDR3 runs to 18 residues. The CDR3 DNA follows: TGTGCCAGCAGTTACTTAATCGCTAAGACAGGGCAGGATCAGCCCCAGCATTTT. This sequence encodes CASSYLIAKTGQDQPQHF.

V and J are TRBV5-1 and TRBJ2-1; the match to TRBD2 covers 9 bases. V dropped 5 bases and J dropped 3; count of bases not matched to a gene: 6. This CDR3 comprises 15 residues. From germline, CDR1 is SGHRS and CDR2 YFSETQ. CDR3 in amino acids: CASSPRAGGYNEQFF. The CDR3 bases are TGCGCCAGCAGTCCCAGAGCGGGAGGCTACAATGAGCAGTTCTTC.

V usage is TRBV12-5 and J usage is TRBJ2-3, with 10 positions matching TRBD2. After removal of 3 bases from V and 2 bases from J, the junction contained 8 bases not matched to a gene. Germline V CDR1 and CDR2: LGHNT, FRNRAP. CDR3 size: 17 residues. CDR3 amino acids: CASGFSGLAAPTDTQYF. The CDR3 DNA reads TGTGCTAGTGGTTTTTCTGGACTAGCGGCCCCCACAGATACGCAGTATTTT. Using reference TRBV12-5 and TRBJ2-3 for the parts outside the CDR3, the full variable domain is DARVTQTPRHKVTEMGQEVTMRCQPILGHNTVFWYRQTMMQGLELLAYFRNRAPLDDSGMPKDRFSAEMPDATLATLKIQPSEPRDSAVYFCASGFSGLAAPTDTQYFGPGTRLTVL.

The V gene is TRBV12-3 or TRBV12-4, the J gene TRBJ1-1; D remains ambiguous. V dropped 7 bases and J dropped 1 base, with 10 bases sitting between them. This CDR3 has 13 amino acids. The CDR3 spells CASTNGGNTEAFF. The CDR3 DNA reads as TGTGCCAGCACGAACGGAGGGAACACTGAAGCTTTCTTT.

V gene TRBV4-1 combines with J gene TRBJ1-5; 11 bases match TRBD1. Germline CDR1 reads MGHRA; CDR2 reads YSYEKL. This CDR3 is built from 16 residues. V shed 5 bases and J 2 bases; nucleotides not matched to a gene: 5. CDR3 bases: TGCGCCAGCAGCGCTGGACAGGGGGCGGGCAATCAGCCCCAGCATTTT. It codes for CASSAGQGAGNQPQHF.

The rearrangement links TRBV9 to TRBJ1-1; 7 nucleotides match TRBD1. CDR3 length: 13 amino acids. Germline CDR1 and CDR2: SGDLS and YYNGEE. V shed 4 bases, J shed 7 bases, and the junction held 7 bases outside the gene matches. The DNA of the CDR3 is TGTGCCAGCAGCCCGAGGGGGGACAGTGAAGCTTTCTTT. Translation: CASSPRGDSEAFF.

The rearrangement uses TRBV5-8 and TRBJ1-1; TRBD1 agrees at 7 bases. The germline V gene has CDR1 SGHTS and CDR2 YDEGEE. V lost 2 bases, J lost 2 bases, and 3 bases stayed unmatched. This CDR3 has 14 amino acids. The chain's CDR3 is CASSFGTANTEAFF. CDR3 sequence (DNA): TGTGCCAGCAGCTTCGGGACAGCCAACACTGAAGCTTTCTTT.

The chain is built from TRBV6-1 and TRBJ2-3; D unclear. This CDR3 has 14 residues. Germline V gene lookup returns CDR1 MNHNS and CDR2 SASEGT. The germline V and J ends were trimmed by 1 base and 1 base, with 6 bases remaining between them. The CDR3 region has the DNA TGTGCCAGCAGTGAAGGCCCGGGCACAGATACGCAGTATTTT. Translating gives CASSEGPGTDTQYF.

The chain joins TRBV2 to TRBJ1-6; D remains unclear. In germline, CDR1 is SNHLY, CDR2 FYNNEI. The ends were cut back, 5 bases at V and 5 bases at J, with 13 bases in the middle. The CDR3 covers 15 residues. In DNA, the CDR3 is TGTGCCAGCAGTCCCTTTTCCGTCCATAATTCACCCCTCCACTTT. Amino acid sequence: CASSPFSVHNSPLHF.

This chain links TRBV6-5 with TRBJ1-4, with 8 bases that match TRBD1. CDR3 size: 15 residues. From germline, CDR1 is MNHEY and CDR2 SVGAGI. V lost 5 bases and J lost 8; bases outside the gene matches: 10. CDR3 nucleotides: TGTGCCAGCAGTCTGATGGGACAGGAGAGCGAAAAACTGTTTTTT. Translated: CASSLMGQESEKLFF.

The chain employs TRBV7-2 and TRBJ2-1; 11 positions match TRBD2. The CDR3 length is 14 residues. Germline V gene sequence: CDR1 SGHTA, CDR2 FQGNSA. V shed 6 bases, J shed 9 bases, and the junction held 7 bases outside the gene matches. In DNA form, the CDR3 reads TGTGCCAGCAGTACTAGCGGGAGTTCAATTGAGCAGTTCTTC. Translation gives CASSTSGSSIEQFF.